These 13 T cell receptor beta chains originate from one sample sequenced in a study of CD8 T cells in ankylosing spondylitis. TCRdb reprocessed the 5' RACE reads with MiXCR, giving one entry per CDR3 protein. The data show fewer than 200,000 distinct CDR3 sequences, 15% to 20% seen once. Sequencing used blood, either unsorted or a sorted T cell fraction (not recorded which). These TCRs come from a male donor with ankylosing spondylitis or in good health (not recorded which).

The sample holds many counts of this clonotype. The chain carries TRBV20-1 and TRBJ1-5, with 9 bases lining up with TRBD1. J gave up 0 bases and V 0 bases, and 3 bases lay outside the gene matches. From germline, CDR1 is DFQATT and CDR2 SNEGSKA (reference sequence). This CDR3 comprises 16 residues. The CDR3 is CSARDRTGVSNQPQHF. The CDR3, as DNA: TGCAGTGCTAGAGATCGGACAGGGGTTAGCAATCAGCCCCAGCATTTT.

Only a few counts were recorded for this clonotype. J is TRBJ1-2 and V is TRBV7-9, with D unresolved. Trimming removed 5 bases at V and 8 bases at J, with 12 bases between. This CDR3 has 12 amino acids. Germline V CDR1 and CDR2: SEHNR, FQNEAQ (reference sequence). CDR3 nucleotide sequence: TGTGCCAGCAGCCCCGCGGCGGGCGGCTACACCTTC. Protein product: CASSPAAGGYTF. The whole variable domain, remainder taken from reference TRBV7-9 and TRBJ1-2, is DTGVSQNPRHKITKRGQNVTFRCDPISEHNRLYWYRQTLGQGPEFLTYFQNEAQLEKSRLLSDRFSAERPKGSFSTLEIQRTEQGDSAMYLCASSPAAGGYTFGSGTRLTVV.

The chain combines TRBV5-4 with TRBJ2-5; D uncertain. CDR3 length: 15 amino acids. Trimming took 0 bases from V and 3 from J, leaving 12 bases between them. Germline CDR1 is SGHNT and CDR2 is YYREEE (reference sequence). The CDR3 DNA follows: TGTGCCAGCAGCTTGGCCTCGTTTTACGAAGAGACCCAGTACTTC. It yields the protein CASSLASFYEETQYF.

This clonotype was seen repeatedly, ten times or more. The V and J genes are TRBV3-1 and TRBJ2-1; D remains ambiguous. V was cut by 6 bases and J by 10 bases, with 13 bases left in between. The CDR3 runs to 12 residues. The germline V gene has CDR1 LGHDT and CDR2 YNNKEL (reference sequence). CDR3 amino acids: CASSSDSPEQFF. The CDR3 DNA reads as TGTGCCAGCAGTTCTGACTCCCCCGAGCAGTTCTTC.

In its sample, this clonotype was seen a few times. CDR3 sequence reads: CASSLMASGSPLHF. The CDR3 nucleotides read TGTGCCAGCAGTTTAATGGCTAGTGGGTCACCCCTCCACTTT. V gene TRBV12-3 or TRBV12-4 combines with J gene TRBJ1-6; no definite D call. The V gene lost 2 bases and the J gene lost 10 bases, with 12 bases spanning the gap. The CDR3 spans 14 residues.

Turning to this clonotype: Its ends do not fully match the called genes, so a read error is possible. J is TRBJ2-5 and V is TRBV20-1, with 9 bases matching TRBD1. Germline-derived CDR1 and CDR2 are DFQATT and SNEGSKA (reference sequence). CDR3 length: 16 residues. CDR3: CCARTAGTGTQETQYF. In DNA form, the CDR3 reads TGCTGTGCTAGAACCGCCGGGACAGGGACCCAAGAGACCCAGTACTTC.

In its sample, this clonotype was seen a few times. The V call is TRBV5-1, the J call TRBJ2-3; D is ambiguous. V lost 2 bases, J lost 0 bases, and 4 bases lay in between. The CDR3 spans 13 residues. The V gene's germline CDR1 is SGHRS and CDR2 YFSETQ. As DNA, the CDR3 is TGCGCCAGCAGCTTTCACAGCACAGATACGCAGTATTTT. Translation: CASSFHSTDTQYF.

This clonotype has at least ten counts. This chain links TRBV20-1 with TRBJ2-2; 9 bases align to TRBD1. The CDR3 is 15 amino acids. The V gene end was trimmed by 6 bases and the J gene end by 2 bases; junction bases not matched to a gene: 7. Germline V gene lookup returns CDR1 DFQATT and CDR2 SNEGSKA (reference sequence). CDR3 DNA sequence: TGCAGTGCACCCGGGACAGGGCGCAACACCGGGGAGCTGTTTTTT. It translates to CSAPGTGRNTGELFF.

Here the CDR3 DNA reads TGCAGTGCTAGAGGGAGTGGACGGGGGAGAGCAGATACGCAGTATTTT. Translation gives CSARGSGRGRADTQYF. The chain combines TRBV20-1 with TRBJ2-3, with D perhaps matching TRBD2 (6 bases). V gave up 1 base and J gave up 4 bases, with 18 bases separating them. Per germline, CDR1 DFQATT and CDR2 SNEGSKA (reference sequence). The length of the CDR3 is 16 residues.

This clonotype was counted ten times or more. The genes are TRBV18 and TRBJ2-7; either TRBD1 or TRBD2 may supply D (5 bases each). CDR1 and CDR2 (germline): KGHSH, LQKENI. V was shortened by 6 bases and J by 4 bases, with 13 bases between the two germline ends. The CDR3 is 13 residues long. Here the CDR3 DNA reads TGTGCCAGCTCCTCCGGGACCTTTTACGAGCAGTACTTC. The encoded protein is CASSSGTFYEQYF.

This clonotype was seen at least ten times. V and J are TRBV20-1 and TRBJ2-3; 7 bases agree with TRBD2. The length of the CDR3 is 18 residues. The ends lost 6 bases at V and 2 bases at J; junction bases unmatched: 20. The germline gives CDR1 DFQATT, CDR2 SNEGSKA (reference sequence). The CDR3 here is CSARRSPAGRIATDTQYF. The CDR3 nucleotides are TGCAGTGCCCGTAGAAGCCCTGCCGGGAGGATAGCCACAGATACGCAGTATTTT.

In its sample, this clonotype was seen a few times. The rearrangement links TRBV24-1 to TRBJ2-1, with a weak D call TRBD2 (6 bases). The germline V gene encodes CDR1 KGHDR and CDR2 SFDVKD. The CDR3 contains 16 residues. The V end was cut by 0 bases, the J end by 1 base, with 9 bases between. CDR3 sequence (DNA): TGTGCCACCAGTGATTTGCTCGGGACTTCCTACAATGAGCAGTTCTTC. Protein sequence: CATSDLLGTSYNEQFF.

This clonotype was detected a few times. J is TRBJ2-7 and V is TRBV20-1; the D gene is possibly TRBD2 (6 bases). V was cut by 4 bases and J by 0 bases, with 13 bases left in between. CDR3 length: 14 residues. CDR1 DFQATT and CDR2 SNEGSKA come from the germline V gene (reference sequence). CDR3 sequence: CSAKGLSRSYEQYF. The DNA for the CDR3 is TGCAGTGCTAAGGGACTCTCCCGCTCCTACGAGCAGTACTTC.